This T cell receptor (delta chain) comes out of a study of Vδ1+ human thymocytes. Study-wide findings and caveats: Thymic TRG and TRD repertoires appeared highly polyclonal, with Gaussian CDR3 length distributions. Bulk repertoire data may be misinterpreted because of unexpected Vdelta2 sequences. Roughly 22% of thymic delta-chain sequences were Vdelta2, with few Vdelta3, unlike blood Vdelta1+ controls.

This clone appeared a few times. Its specificity is unknown. Extracted RNA was reverse transcribed into cDNA. The CDR3 regions were amplified by multiplex PCR from V-gene primers to a constant-region primer. TCRdb fed the multiplex PCR reads to CATT. The data show some 27,000 delta-chain clones, around 7.4% seen once. CDR3 size: 18 residues. V lost 2 bases to trimming and J lost 0 bases; unmatched junction nucleotides: 11. CDR1 is TSWWSYY and CDR2 is QGS in the germline V gene. The sequence came from a girl less than two years old who had congenital heart surgery. What was sequenced was Vdelta1+ gamma-delta thymocytes from the thymus. Subset given: FACS-sorted CD3+ TCRalphabeta- TCRVdelta1+ TCRVdelta2- thymocytes. This chain joins TRDV1 and TRDJ1; 8 positions agree with TRDD3. The CDR3 here is CALGEYLGEASYTDKLIF. The DNA of the CDR3 is TGTGCTCTTGGGGAATACCTGGGGGAGGCCTCGTACACCGATAAACTCATCTTT.